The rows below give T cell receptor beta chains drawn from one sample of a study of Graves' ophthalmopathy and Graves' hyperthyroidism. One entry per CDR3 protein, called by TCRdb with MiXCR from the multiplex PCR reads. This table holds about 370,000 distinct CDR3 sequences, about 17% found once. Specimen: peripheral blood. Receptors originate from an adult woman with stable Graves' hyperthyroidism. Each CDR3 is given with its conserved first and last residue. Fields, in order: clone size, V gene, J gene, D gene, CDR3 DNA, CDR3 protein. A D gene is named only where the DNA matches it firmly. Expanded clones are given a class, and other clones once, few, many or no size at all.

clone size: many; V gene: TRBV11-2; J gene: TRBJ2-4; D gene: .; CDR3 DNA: TGTGCCAGCAGCTCCTACATGGGGATAGCCAAAAACATTCAGTACTTC; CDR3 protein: CASSSYMGIAKNIQYF
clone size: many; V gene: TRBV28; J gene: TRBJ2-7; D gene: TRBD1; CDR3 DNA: TGTGCCAGCAGTTACACCCGGACAGGGGACTACGAGCAGTACTTC; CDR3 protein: CASSYTRTGDYEQYF
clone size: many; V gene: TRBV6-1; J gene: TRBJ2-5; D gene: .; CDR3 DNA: TGTGCCGGACCTCGGGCTCGGGAGACCCAGTACTTC; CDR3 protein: CAGPRARETQYF
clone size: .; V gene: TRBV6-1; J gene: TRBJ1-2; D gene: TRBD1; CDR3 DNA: TGTGCCAGCAGTCAGACAGGGGAAGGCTACACCTTC; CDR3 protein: CASSQTGEGYTF
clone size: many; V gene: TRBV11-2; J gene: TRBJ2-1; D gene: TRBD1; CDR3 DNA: TGTGCCAGCAGCTTAGCTGGCAGGGGGAATGAGCAGTTCTTC; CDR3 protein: CASSLAGRGNEQFF
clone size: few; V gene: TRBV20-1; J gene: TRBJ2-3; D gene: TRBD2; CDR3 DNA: TGCAGTGCTGGAAACCTAGCGGTTCGCACAGATACGCAGTATTTT; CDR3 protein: CSAGNLAVRTDTQYF
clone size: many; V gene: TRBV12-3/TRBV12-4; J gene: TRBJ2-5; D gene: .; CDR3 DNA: TGTGCCAGCACCCAAGGTTCAGGAGTCCAAGAGACCCAGTACTTC; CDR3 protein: CASTQGSGVQETQYF
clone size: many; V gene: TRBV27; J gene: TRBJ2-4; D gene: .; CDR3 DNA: TGTGCCAGCAGTTTCTCGGGGAGACAAAACATTCAGTACTTC; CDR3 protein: CASSFSGRQNIQYF
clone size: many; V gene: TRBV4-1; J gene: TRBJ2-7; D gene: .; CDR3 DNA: TGCGCCAGCAGCCAAGCAGGGACCTACGAGCAGTACTTC; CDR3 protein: CASSQAGTYEQYF
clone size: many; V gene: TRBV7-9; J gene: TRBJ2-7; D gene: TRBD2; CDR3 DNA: TGTGCCAGCAGCTTAAGTGGACTAGCTCAACGGGAGCAGTACTTC; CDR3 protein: CASSLSGLAQREQYF
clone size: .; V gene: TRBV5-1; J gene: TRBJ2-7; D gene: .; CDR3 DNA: TGCGCCAGCAGCTTGAAGAGCAGGCGAGCTACCTACGAGCAGTACTTC; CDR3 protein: CASSLKSRRATYEQYF
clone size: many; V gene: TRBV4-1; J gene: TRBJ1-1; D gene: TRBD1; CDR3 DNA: TGCGCCAGCAGCCAAAACCCGGGACAGGTCATGAACACTGAAGCTTTCTTT; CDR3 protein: CASSQNPGQVMNTEAFF
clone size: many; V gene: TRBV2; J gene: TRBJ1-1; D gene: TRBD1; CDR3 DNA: TGTGCCAGCGGGGACAGGGAGATGAACACTGAAGCTTTCTTT; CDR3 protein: CASGDREMNTEAFF
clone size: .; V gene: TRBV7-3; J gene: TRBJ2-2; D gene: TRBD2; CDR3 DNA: TGTGCCAGCAGCTCTAGTGCGGGAGGGCCGACCGGGGAGCTGTTTTTT; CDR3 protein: CASSSSAGGPTGELFF
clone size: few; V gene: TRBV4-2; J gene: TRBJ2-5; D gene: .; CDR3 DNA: TGTGCCAGCAGCCAGCGACTGGGTATTGAAGAGACCCAGTACTTC; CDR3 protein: CASSQRLGIEETQYF
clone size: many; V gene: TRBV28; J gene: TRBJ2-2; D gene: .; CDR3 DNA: TGTGCCAGCAGCCTAGGCCGACCTGGCACCGGGGAGCTGTTTTTT; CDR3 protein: CASSLGRPGTGELFF
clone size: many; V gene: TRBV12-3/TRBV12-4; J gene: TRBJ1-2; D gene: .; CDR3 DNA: TGTGCCAGCAGCCCCCGACAGGCAGCTTCCTATGGCTACACCTTC; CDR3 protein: CASSPRQAASYGYTF
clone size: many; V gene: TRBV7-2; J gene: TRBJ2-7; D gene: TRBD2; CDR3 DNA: TGTGCCAGCAGCCGACTAGCGGGAACCTACGAGCAGTACTTC; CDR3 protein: CASSRLAGTYEQYF
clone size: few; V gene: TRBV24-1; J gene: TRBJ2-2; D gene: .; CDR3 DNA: TGTGCCACCAGTGATTTCAGGGACACCGGGGAGCTGTTTTTT; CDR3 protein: CATSDFRDTGELFF
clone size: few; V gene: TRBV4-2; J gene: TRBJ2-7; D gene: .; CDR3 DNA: TGTGCCAGCAGCCAAGACCTGGAAAGCTCCTACGAGCAGTACTTC; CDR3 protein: CASSQDLESSYEQYF
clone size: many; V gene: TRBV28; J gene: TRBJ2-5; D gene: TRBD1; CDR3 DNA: TGTGCCAGCAGACGACAGGGCCAAGAGACCCAGTACTTC; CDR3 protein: CASRRQGQETQYF
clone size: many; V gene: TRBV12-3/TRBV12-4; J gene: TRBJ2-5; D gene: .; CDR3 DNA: TGTGCCAGCAGTTTAAATCTACCCAAGAGGGAGACCCAGTACTTC; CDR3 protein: CASSLNLPKRETQYF
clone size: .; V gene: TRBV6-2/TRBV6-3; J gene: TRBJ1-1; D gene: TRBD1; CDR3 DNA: TGTGCCAGCAGTGGGGGACAGGGAAGAACTGAAGCTTTCTTT; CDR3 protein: CASSGGQGRTEAFF
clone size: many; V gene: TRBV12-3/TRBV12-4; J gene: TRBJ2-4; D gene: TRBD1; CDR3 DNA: TGTGCCAGCAGTGAACAGGGGGCCAAAAACATTCAGTACTTC; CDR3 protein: CASSEQGAKNIQYF
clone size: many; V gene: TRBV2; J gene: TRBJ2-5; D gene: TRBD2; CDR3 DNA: TGTGCCAGCCGATTACTAGCGGGAGACCGGGCCGGGGGGACCCAGTACTTC; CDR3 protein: CASRLLAGDRAGGTQYF
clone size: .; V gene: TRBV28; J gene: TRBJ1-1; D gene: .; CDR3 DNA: TGTGCCAGCAGTCCCGGACAGCCTGAGGAGGCTTTCTTT; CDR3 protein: CASSPGQPEEAFF
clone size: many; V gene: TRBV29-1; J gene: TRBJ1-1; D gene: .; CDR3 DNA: TGCAGCGTTCGTGGGACGGCCAAAGGGGAAGCTTTCTTT; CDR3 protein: CSVRGTAKGEAFF
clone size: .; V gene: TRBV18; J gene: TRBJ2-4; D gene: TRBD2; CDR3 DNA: TGTGCCAGCTCACCACCGACTAGCGGAAAAGCCAAAAACATTCAGTACTTC; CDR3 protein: CASSPPTSGKAKNIQYF
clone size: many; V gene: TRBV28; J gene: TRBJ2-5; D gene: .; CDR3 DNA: TGTGCCAGTGGCCCGGGCCCTAGTTCCGAGACCCAGTACTTC; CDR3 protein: CASGPGPSSETQYF
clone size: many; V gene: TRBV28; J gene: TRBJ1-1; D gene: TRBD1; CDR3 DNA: TGTGCCAGCAGTTTCAGGGGGCTATACACTGAAGCTTTCTTT; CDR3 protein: CASSFRGLYTEAFF
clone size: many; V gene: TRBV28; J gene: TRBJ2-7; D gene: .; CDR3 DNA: TGTGCCAGCACCCGAGGCGGACCAACCTACGAGCAGTACTTC; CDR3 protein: CASTRGGPTYEQYF
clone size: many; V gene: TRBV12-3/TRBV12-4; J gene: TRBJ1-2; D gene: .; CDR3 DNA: TGTGCCAGCAGTTTTGTCAGGATTTCTAACTATGGCTACACCTTC; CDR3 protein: CASSFVRISNYGYTF
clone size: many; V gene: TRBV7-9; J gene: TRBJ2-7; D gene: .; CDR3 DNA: TGTGCCAGCAGCTCGGACGGCCGAGGCGGGTACTTC; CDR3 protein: CASSSDGRGGYF
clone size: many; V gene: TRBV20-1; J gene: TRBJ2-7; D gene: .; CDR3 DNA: TGCAGTGCCGCTGGACAGACCTACGAGCAGTACTTC; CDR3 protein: CSAAGQTYEQYF
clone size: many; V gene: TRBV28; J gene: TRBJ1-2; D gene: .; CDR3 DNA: TGTGCCAGCACCCCATCCGAGATCGCCTATGGCTACACCTTC; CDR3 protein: CASTPSEIAYGYTF
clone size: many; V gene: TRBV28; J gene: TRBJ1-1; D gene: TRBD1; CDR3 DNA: TGTGCCAGCAGTGGGACAGGGCGAATGAACACTGAAGCTTTCTTT; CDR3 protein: CASSGTGRMNTEAFF
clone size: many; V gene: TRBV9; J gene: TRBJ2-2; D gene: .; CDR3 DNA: TGTGCCAGCAGCGTAGCGGATCCCACCGGGGAGCTGTTTTTT; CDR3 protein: CASSVADPTGELFF
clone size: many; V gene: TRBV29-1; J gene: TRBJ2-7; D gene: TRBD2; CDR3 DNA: TGCAGCGTTGAGGTTTCGGGGGGTGTCCGTCTGGAGCAGTACTTC; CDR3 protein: CSVEVSGGVRLEQYF
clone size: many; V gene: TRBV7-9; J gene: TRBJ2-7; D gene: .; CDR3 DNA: TGTGCCAGCAGCCCAAGGTTGTCCCACGAGCAGTACTTC; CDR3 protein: CASSPRLSHEQYF
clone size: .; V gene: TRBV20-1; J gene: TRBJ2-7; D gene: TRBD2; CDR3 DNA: TGCAGGGCACTACTAGCGGGAGGGCCCGAGCAGTACTTC; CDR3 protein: CRALLAGGPEQYF
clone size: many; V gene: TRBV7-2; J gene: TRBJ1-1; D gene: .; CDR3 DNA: TGTGCCAGCAGCTTAGGGGGAGCCATGAACACTGAAGCTTTCTTT; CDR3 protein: CASSLGGAMNTEAFF
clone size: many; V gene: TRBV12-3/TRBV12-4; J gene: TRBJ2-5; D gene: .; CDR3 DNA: TGTGCCAGCAGTGCATCACCCGTAGAGACCCAGTACTTC; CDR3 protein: CASSASPVETQYF
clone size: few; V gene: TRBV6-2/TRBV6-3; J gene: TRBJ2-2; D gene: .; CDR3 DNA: TGTGCCAGCAGGCCCGACAGCCCTTACACCGGGGAGCTGTTTTTT; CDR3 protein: CASRPDSPYTGELFF
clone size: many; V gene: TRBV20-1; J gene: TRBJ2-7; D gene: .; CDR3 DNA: TGCAGTGCTAGGGGGGACACCGACTACGAGCAGTACTTC; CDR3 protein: CSARGDTDYEQYF
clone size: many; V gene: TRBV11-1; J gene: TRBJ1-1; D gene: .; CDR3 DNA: TGTGCCAGCAGCTTGACAGAGAACACTGAAGCTTTCTTT; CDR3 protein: CASSLTENTEAFF
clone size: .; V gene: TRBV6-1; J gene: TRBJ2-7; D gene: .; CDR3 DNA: TGTGCCAGCACCACCTACTACGAGCAGTACTTC; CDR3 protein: CASTTYYEQYF
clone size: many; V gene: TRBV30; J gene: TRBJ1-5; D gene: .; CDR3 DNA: TGTGCCTGCGGGGGACGTAGCAATCAGCCCCAGCATTTT; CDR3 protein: CACGGRSNQPQHF
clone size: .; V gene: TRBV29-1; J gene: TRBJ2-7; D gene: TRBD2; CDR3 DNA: TGCAGCGTGGAAACTAGCGGGAGGCTCTCCTTTGAGCAGTACTTC; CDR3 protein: CSVETSGRLSFEQYF
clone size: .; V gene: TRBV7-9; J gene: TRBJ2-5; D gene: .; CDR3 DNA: TGTGCCAGCAGCTTAGTTTCCGGGGGCCCGGAGACCCAGTACTTC; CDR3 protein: CASSLVSGGPETQYF
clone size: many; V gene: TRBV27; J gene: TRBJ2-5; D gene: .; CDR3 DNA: TGTGCCAGCAGTTCTTGGGGAGGAGAGACCCAGTACTTC; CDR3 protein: CASSSWGGETQYF
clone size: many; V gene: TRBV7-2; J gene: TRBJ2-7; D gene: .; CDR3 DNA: TGTGCCAGCAGCTCCGCCTTCTCGACAGGTACCTACGAGCAGTACTTC; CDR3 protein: CASSSAFSTGTYEQYF
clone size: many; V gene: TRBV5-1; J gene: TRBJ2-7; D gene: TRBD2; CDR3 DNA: TGCGCCAGCAGCCACAGACTAGCGGGAGGGCCAAATGAGAACTACGAGCAGTACTTC; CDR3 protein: CASSHRLAGGPNENYEQYF
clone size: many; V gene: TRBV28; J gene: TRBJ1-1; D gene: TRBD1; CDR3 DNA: TGTGCCAGCAGATACCGGGACAGGGTGGCTGAAGCTTTCTTT; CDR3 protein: CASRYRDRVAEAFF
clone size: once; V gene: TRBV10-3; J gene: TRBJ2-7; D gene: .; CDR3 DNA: TGTGCCATCAGTACAACGGGAAGAAAGGACTGCGAGCAGTACTTC; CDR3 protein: CAISTTGRKDCEQYF
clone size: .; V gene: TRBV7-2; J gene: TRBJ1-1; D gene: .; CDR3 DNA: TGTGCCAGCAGCTTAGGAGGGGGAATTGAAGCTTTCTTT; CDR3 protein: CASSLGGGIEAFF
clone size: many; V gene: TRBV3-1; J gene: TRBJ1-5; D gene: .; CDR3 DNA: TGTGCCAGCAGCCCAAATCCCAATAGCAATCAGCCCCAGCATTTT; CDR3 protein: CASSPNPNSNQPQHF
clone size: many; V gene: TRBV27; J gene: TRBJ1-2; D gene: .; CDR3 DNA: TGTGCCAGCAGGTTCACAGGGCAGGCTAACTATGGCTACACCTTC; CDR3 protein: CASRFTGQANYGYTF